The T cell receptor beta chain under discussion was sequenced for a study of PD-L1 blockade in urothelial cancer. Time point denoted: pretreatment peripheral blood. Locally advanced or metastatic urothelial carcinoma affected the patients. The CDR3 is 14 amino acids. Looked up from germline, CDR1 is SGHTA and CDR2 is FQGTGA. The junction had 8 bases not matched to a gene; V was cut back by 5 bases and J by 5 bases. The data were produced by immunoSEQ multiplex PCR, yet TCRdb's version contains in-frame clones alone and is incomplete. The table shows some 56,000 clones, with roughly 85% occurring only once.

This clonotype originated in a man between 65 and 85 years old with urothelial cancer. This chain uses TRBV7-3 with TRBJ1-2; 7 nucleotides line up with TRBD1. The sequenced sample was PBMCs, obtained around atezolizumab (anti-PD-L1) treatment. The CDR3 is CASSQGQGGYGYTF. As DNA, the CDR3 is TGTGCCAGCAGCCAAGGGCAGGGGGGTTATGGCTACACCTTC.